Shown below are 2 T cell receptor beta chains from a single sample sequenced in a study of Ad26.COV2.S vaccination and SARS-CoV-2 variants. Described treatment: roughly 18 received Ad26.COV2.S at low or high dose, single or two shots; roughly five received placebo; per-sample allocation not given. It was on day 63 after the first vaccine or placebo injection that samples were taken. Measured with immunoSEQ multiplex PCR; TCRdb has only the in-frame clones, and not every one. This table holds about 390,000 clones, 70% to 90% found once. Sequenced here: peripheral blood, sampled in a trial of Ad26.COV2.S vaccine versus placebo. The receptors shown here come from a person between 18 and 65 years old who received the Ad26.COV2.S COVID-19 vaccine or a placebo.

The chain couples TRBV18 to TRBJ1-3, with TRBD1 matching 7 bases. Germline CDR1 reads KGHSH; CDR2 reads LQKENI. With V trimmed by 4 bases and J by 0 bases, 9 bases remained unmatched. The CDR3 has 17 residues. CDR3 loop: CASSLGTEGASGNTIYF. CDR3 coding DNA: TGTGCCAGCTCACTTGGGACAGAAGGGGCCTCTGGAAACACCATATATTTT. Supplemented by reference TRBV18 and TRBJ1-3, the full variable domain reads NAGVMQNPRHLVRRRGQEARLRCSPMKGHSHVYWYRQLPEEGLKFMVYLQKENIIDESGMPKERFSAEFPKEGPSILRIQQVVRGDSAAYFCASSLGTEGASGNTIYFGEGSWLTVV.

V is TRBV6-5 and J is TRBJ1-5; D is possibly TRBD1 (6 bases). Germline assignment: CDR1 MNHEY and CDR2 SVGAGI. V lost 6 bases and J lost 4, with 16 bases in between. CDR3 length equals 15 residues. CDR3 sequence: CASSHREQGNQPQHF. The CDR3 DNA follows: TGTGCCAGCAGCCACCGGGAACAGGGAAATCAGCCCCAGCATTTT.